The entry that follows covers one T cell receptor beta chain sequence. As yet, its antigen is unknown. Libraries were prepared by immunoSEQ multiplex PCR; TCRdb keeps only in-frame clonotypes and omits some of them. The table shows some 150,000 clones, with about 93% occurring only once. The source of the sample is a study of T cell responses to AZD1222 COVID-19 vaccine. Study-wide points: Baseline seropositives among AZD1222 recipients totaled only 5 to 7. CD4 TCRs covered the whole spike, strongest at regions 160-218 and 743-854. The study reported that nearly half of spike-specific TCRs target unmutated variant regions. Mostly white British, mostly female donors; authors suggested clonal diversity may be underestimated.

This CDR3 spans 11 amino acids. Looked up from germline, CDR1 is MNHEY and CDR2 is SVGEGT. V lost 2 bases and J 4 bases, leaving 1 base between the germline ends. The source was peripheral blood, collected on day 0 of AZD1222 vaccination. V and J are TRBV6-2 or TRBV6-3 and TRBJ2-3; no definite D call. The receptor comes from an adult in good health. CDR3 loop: CASSYPDTQYF. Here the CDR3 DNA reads TGTGCCAGCAGTTACCCAGATACGCAGTATTTT.